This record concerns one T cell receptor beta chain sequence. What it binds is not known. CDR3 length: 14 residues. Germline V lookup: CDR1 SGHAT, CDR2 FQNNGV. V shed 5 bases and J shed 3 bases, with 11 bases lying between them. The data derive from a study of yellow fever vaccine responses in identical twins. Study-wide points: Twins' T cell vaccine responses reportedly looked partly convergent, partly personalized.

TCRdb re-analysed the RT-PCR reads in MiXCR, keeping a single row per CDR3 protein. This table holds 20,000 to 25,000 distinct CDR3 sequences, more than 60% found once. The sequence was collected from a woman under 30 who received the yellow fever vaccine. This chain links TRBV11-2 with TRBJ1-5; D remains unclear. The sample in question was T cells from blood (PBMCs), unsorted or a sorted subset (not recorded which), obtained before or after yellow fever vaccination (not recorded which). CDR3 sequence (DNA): TGTGCCAGCAGCCCCCCAAGGCCCAATCAGCCCCAGCATTTT. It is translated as CASSPPRPNQPQHF.